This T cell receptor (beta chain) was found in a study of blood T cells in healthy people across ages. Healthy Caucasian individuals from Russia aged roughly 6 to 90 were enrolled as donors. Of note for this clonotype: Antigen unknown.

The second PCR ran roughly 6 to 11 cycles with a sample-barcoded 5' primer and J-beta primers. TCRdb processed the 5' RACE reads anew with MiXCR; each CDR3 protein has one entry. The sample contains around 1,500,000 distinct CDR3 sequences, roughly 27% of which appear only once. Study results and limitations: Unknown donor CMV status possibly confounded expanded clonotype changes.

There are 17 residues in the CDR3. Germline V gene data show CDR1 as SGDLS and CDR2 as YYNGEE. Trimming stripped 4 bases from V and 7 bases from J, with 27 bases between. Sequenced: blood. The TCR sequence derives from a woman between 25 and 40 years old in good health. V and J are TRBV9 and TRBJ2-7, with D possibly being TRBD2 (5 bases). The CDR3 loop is CASSYHHSASSYNEQYF. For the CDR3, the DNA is TGTGCCAGCAGCTACCATCATAGCGCTAGCTCCTACAATGAGCAGTACTTC.